These 29 T cell receptor beta chains originate from one sample sequenced in a study of type 1 regulatory T cells. TCRdb re-derived calls from the reads in MiXCR, one entry per CDR3 protein. The sample has 35,000 to 50,000 distinct CDR3 sequences, 12% seen once. For these TCRs, the target antigens are not known. The sample comprised cultured non-Tr1 T cells, either the whole culture or a sorted T cell fraction (not recorded which). Source of these receptors: a human donor in good health.

For this clonotype: Sequence at one end of the junction differs from germline and may be a read error. As DNA, the CDR3 is TGTGCTAGCAGCTCCGGACACACAGATACGCAGTATTTT. Its translation: CASSSGHTDTQYF. The chain combines TRBV7-7 with TRBJ2-3; D perhaps matches TRBD1 (5 bases). Germline CDR1 reads SSHAT; CDR2 reads FNYEAQ (reference sequence). The CDR3 totals 13 residues.

This clonotype was counted a few times. The rearrangement uses TRBV27 and TRBJ1-2, with a possible D match to TRBD1 (6 bases). The germline gives CDR1 MNHEY, CDR2 SMNVEV (reference sequence). V was trimmed by 4 bases and J by 4 bases, leaving 16 bases between them. The CDR3 runs 15 residues. The CDR3: CASSSDSISGYGYTF. The CDR3 DNA reads as TGTGCCAGCAGTTCGGACAGTATCTCTGGCTATGGCTACACCTTC.

This clonotype has at least ten counts. The chain joins TRBV9 to TRBJ2-7; D gene unclear. Trimming pared 0 bases from V and 2 bases from J, leaving 9 bases between. The CDR3 loop spans 14 amino acids. The germline CDR1 and CDR2 sequences are SGDLS and YYNGEE. CDR3 sequence reads: CASSVAARPYEQYF. CDR3 DNA: TGTGCCAGCAGCGTAGCGGCTAGACCCTACGAGCAGTACTTC.

The chain has TRBV28 and TRBJ2-5; D not resolved. Germline loops: CDR1 MDHEN, CDR2 SYDVKM. V lost 6 bases and J 1 base, leaving 12 bases between the germline ends. The CDR3 is 14 amino acids. As DNA, the CDR3 is TGTGCCAGCAGCCTCCCTTCCGTCCAAGAGACCCAGTACTTC. It is translated as CASSLPSVQETQYF.

There are many counts of this clonotype. The V and J genes are TRBV7-2 and TRBJ2-7; the D gene is possibly TRBD1 (5 bases). V was cut by 2 bases and J by 2 bases, with 7 bases left in between. The CDR3 loop spans 13 amino acids. Germline V gives CDR1 SGHTA, CDR2 FQGNSA. The CDR3 loop is CASSLQGPYEQYF. The CDR3 nucleotides read TGTGCCAGCAGCTTACAGGGCCCCTACGAGCAGTACTTC.

This clonotype showed up many times. An end of the junction differs from the germline gene, which may be a read error. The chain combines TRBV7-7 with TRBJ2-7; 8 bases are shared with TRBD2. This CDR3 is 12 amino acids long. Germline CDR1 reads SSHAT; CDR2 reads FNYEAQ (reference sequence). DNA for the CDR3: TGTGCTAGCAGCTTGAGCGGGGGCGAGCAGTACTTC. Protein: CASSLSGGEQYF. Looking up the rest from reference TRBV7-7 and TRBJ2-7 gives the full variable domain: GAGVSQSPRYKVTKRGQDVTLRCDPISSHATLYWYQQALGQGPEFLTYFNYEAQPDKSGLPSDRFSAERPEGSISTLTIQRTEQRDSAMYRCASSLSGGEQYFGPGTRLTVT.

The table lists this clonotype with a few counts. The V and J genes are TRBV6-5 and TRBJ2-7; 9 bases agree with TRBD2. The germline gives CDR1 MNHEY, CDR2 SVGAGI. The junction had 7 bases not matched to a gene; V was cut back by 2 bases and J by 2 bases. The CDR3 is 16 residues long. CDR3 sequence: CASSYDAGGSPYEQYF. The CDR3 bases are TGTGCCAGCAGTTACGACGCGGGAGGGAGCCCCTACGAGCAGTACTTC.

The CDR3 sequence: CASSFQAGAAGGGTDTQYF. The CDR3 DNA reads as TGCGCCAGCAGCTTCCAGGCCGGCGCGGCGGGAGGAGGCACAGATACGCAGTATTTT. The chain uses TRBV5-1 and TRBJ2-3; 8 bases map to TRBD2. J gave up 1 base and V 2 bases, and 15 bases lay outside the gene matches. Germline CDR1 reads SGHRS; CDR2 reads YFSETQ. This CDR3 has 19 amino acids. Drawing the rest from reference TRBV5-1 and TRBJ2-3, the complete variable domain is KAGVTQTPRYLIKTRGQQVTLSCSPISGHRSVSWYQQTPGQGLQFLFEYFSETQRNKGNFPGRFSGRQFSNSRSEMNVSTLELGDSALYLCASSFQAGAAGGGTDTQYFGPGTRLTVL.

The chain recombines TRBV5-1 with TRBJ2-7; weak D call: TRBD1 (6 bases). With 0 bases removed from V and 4 bases from J, the gap between germline ends came to 11 bases. The CDR3 is made up of 14 amino acids. Per the germline V gene, CDR1 is SGHRS and CDR2 is YFSETQ. Written as DNA, the CDR3 is TGCGCCAGCAGCTTGGAAGGGCAGGGGTACGAGCAGTACTTC. Its protein is CASSLEGQGYEQYF.

This clonotype showed up many times. The chain carries TRBV29-1 and TRBJ2-7; D uncertain. Germline V lookup: CDR1 SQVTM, CDR2 ANQGSEA. The CDR3 covers 14 residues. Between the trimmed V and J ends, which lost 5 bases and 4 bases, there was a span of 18 bases. The CDR3 spells CSVSGLGSQYEQYF. The DNA for the CDR3 is TGCAGCGTTTCTGGGTTAGGATCCCAGTACGAGCAGTACTTC.

J is TRBJ2-2 and V is TRBV7-2; TRBD2 matches at 7 bases. This CDR3 is built from 14 residues. After removal of 5 bases from V and 2 bases from J, the junction contained 2 bases not matched to a gene. Germline CDR1 and CDR2: SGHTA and FQGNSA. The CDR3 protein is CASSRDYNTGELFF. The CDR3 DNA reads as TGTGCCAGCAGCCGGGACTACAACACCGGGGAGCTGTTTTTT. The variable domain in full, completed from reference TRBV7-2 and TRBJ2-2, reads GAGVSQSPSNKVTEKGKDVELRCDPISGHTALYWYRQSLGQGLEFLIYFQGNSAPDKSGLPSDRFSAERTGGSVSTLTIQRTQQEDSAVYLCASSRDYNTGELFFGEGSRLTVL.

This clonotype was observed a handful of times. The rearrangement joins TRBV20-1 to TRBJ2-3, with TRBD1 identical over 7 bases. This CDR3 region has 15 residues. The V segment lost 2 bases and the J segment 6 bases; nucleotides outside the gene matches: 11. The germline gives CDR1 DFQATT, CDR2 SNEGSKA (reference sequence). CDR3 nucleotides: TGCAGTGCTAGATCCCCCAGGGGGAACACGGATACGCAGTATTTT. This translates into CSARSPRGNTDTQYF.

This clonotype was seen a few times. J is TRBJ2-3 and V is TRBV3-2; TRBD2 reflects the table's D call only, with no check against the DNA. TRBV3-2 is listed as a pseudogene. This CDR3 contains 20 residues. The CDR3 protein is CASNNPGLAGPRLWVNTQYF. The CDR3 region has the DNA TGTGCCAGCAACAATCCGGGGCTAGCGGGTCCGAGGCTTTGGGTAAATACGCAGTATTTT.

This clonotype was counted at least ten times. For the CDR3, the DNA is TGTGCCAGCAGCGGTCACCAGCTAGCGGGAGAATCCGGGGAGCTGTTTTTT. Translated, it gives CASSGHQLAGESGELFF. V usage is TRBV9 and J usage is TRBJ2-2, with TRBD2 matching over 10 bases. Germline V gene lookup returns CDR1 SGDLS and CDR2 YYNGEE. Trimming at V came to 3 bases and at J to 6 bases, leaving 11 bases not matched to a gene. The CDR3 is 17 amino acids.

The sample holds many counts of this clonotype. This sequence joins TRBV5-4 and TRBJ2-1; D is perhaps TRBD1 or TRBD2 (5 bases each). Germline V gene sequence: CDR1 SGHNT, CDR2 YYREEE (reference sequence). Between the trimmed V and J ends, which lost 1 base and 10 bases, there was a span of 18 bases. There are 15 residues in the CDR3. CDR3 loop: CASSLTSGGGREQFF. In nucleotides, the CDR3 is TGTGCCAGCAGCTTGACGAGTGGGGGTGGCCGAGAGCAGTTCTTC.

This clonotype was detected ten times or more. The J gene is TRBJ1-1, the V gene TRBV20-1; 10 positions match TRBD1. This CDR3 contains 15 residues. V lost 3 bases to trimming and J lost 0 bases; unmatched junction nucleotides: 4. From germline, CDR1 is DFQATT and CDR2 SNEGSKA (reference sequence). The CDR3 protein is CSARGGQGMNTEAFF. In DNA form, the CDR3 reads TGCAGTGCTAGGGGGGGACAGGGGATGAACACTGAAGCTTTCTTT.

This sequence joins TRBV20-1 and TRBJ2-7; D possibly uses TRBD1 or TRBD2 (5 bases each). The length of the CDR3 is 13 residues. Germline values: CDR1 DFQATT, CDR2 SNEGSKA (reference sequence). Trimming shortened V by 6 bases and J by 2 bases, and 14 bases separated the two germline ends. The CDR3 reads CSAEGRVPYEQYF. The CDR3, as DNA: TGCAGTGCAGAGGGGCGGGTTCCCTACGAGCAGTACTTC.

The gene calls are TRBV3-1 and TRBJ2-2; possibly TRBD2 for D (5 bases). The CDR3 is made up of 15 amino acids. Germline CDR1 is LGHDT and CDR2 is YNNKEL (reference sequence). The ends were cut back, 1 base at V and 5 bases at J, with 11 bases in the middle. DNA for the CDR3: TGTGCCAGCAGCCAAGGTCGGAGGCAGACCGGGGAGCTGTTTTTT. This sequence encodes CASSQGRRQTGELFF.

The table lists this clonotype with many counts. Here the CDR3 DNA reads TGCAGTGCCCATGACAGGGGGGGGCTCTACGAGCAGTACTTC. Residues: CSAHDRGGLYEQYF. The J gene is TRBJ2-7, the V gene TRBV20-1; 9 bases match TRBD1. The CDR3 has 14 residues. Unmatched junction bases numbered 9, after V lost 6 bases and J lost 3 bases. Germline lookup yields CDR1 DFQATT and CDR2 SNEGSKA (reference sequence).

CDR3 protein: CASSLVRLAGGELFF. CDR3 bases: TGTGCCAGCAGCTTGGTGAGACTAGCCGGCGGGGAGCTGTTTTTT. The chain employs TRBV24-1 and TRBJ2-2; TRBD2 agrees at 7 bases. The CDR3 runs to 15 residues. With 11 bases clipped from V and 7 bases from J, the junction kept 15 bases outside the gene matches. Germline lookup yields CDR1 KGHDR and CDR2 SFDVKD.

The V gene is TRBV1, the J gene TRBJ2-3; the table's D call, TRBD2, was not checked against the DNA. TRBV1 is labeled a pseudogene. This CDR3 is built from 13 residues. The CDR3 is CTSSSRLPATQYF. For the CDR3, the DNA is TGCACCAGCAGCTCCAGACTCCCCGCTACGCAGTATTTT.

There are many counts of this clonotype. The V and J genes are TRBV7-8 and TRBJ2-5; no firm D call. Trimming cost V 3 bases and J 3 bases, with 8 bases left between them. This CDR3 has 13 amino acids. From germline, CDR1 is SGHVS and CDR2 FQNEAQ. The CDR3 here is CASSFGEKETQYF. For the CDR3, the DNA is TGTGCCAGCAGCTTTGGAGAGAAAGAGACCCAGTACTTC.

This clonotype showed up many times. This chain uses TRBV20-1 with TRBJ1-4, with 7 bases lining up with TRBD1. Germline values: CDR1 DFQATT, CDR2 SNEGSKA (reference sequence). The V gene end was trimmed by 3 bases and the J gene end by 6 bases; junction bases not matched to a gene: 4. This CDR3 comprises 13 residues. The CDR3 region has the DNA TGCAGTGCTAGGAGACAGGGTGATGAAAAACTGTTTTTT. Amino acid sequence: CSARRQGDEKLFF.

This clonotype has more than one count but fewer than ten. CDR3 sequence reads: CASSELDRGVQPQHF. CDR3 sequence (DNA): TGTGCCAGCTCAGAATTGGACAGGGGAGTTCAGCCCCAGCATTTT. This chain joins TRBV18 and TRBJ1-5, with 9 bases fitting TRBD1. J lost 6 bases, V lost 5 bases, and 8 bases had no gene match. This CDR3 is 15 amino acids long. Germline assignment: CDR1 KGHSH and CDR2 LQKENI.

This clonotype was seen ten or more times. The gene calls are TRBV6-5 and TRBJ2-6, with 12 bases identical to TRBD2. Germline values: CDR1 MNHEY, CDR2 SVGAGI. The CDR3 extends over 19 amino acids. Losses at the gene ends were 0 bases for V and 0 bases for J; bases not matched to a gene: 3. The DNA for the CDR3 is TGTGCCAGCAGTTACTCGGGACTAGCGGGTTACTCTGGGGCCAACGTCCTGACTTTC. Translation gives CASSYSGLAGYSGANVLTF.

This clonotype was seen many times. The genes are TRBV20-1 and TRBJ2-1; TRBD2 aligns across 14 bases. This CDR3 is built from 15 residues. CDR1 and CDR2 (germline): DFQATT, SNEGSKA (reference sequence). Trimming cost V 5 bases and J 7 bases; bases outside gene matches: 7. The CDR3 loop reads CSAEQGLAGANEQFF. In DNA form, the CDR3 reads TGCAGTGCTGAACAGGGACTAGCGGGGGCGAATGAGCAGTTCTTC.

In regard to this clonotype: A much more abundant neighbour one base away suggests this may be a read error. J is TRBJ1-5 and V is TRBV21-1. The end of the DNA is better explained by TRBJ2-3, so the J call may be wrong. TRBV21-1 is tagged as a pseudogene. This CDR3 spans 16 amino acids. CDR3 loop: CASSKDGVTSNQPQYF. The CDR3 coding sequence is TGTGCCAGCAGCAAAGACGGGGTGACGAGCAATCAGCCCCAGTATTTT.

This clonotype was recorded many times. The rearrangement links TRBV28 to TRBJ2-5, with 9 bases aligning to TRBD1. V lost 7 bases, J lost 5 bases, and 8 bases stayed unmatched. The germline gives CDR1 MDHEN, CDR2 SYDVKM. CDR3 length equals 14 residues. CDR3 region: CASNKQGAQETQYF. CDR3 DNA sequence: TGTGCCAGCAATAAACAGGGGGCTCAGGAGACCCAGTACTTC.

To note about this clonotype: The conserved phenylalanine or tryptophan is not found at the CDR3 terminus, so this likely reflects a read error. V gene TRBV7-8 combines with J gene TRBJ1-2; possible D gene TRBD1, 5 bases. This CDR3 is built from 12 residues. The V gene's germline CDR1 is SGHVS and CDR2 FQNEAQ. V lost 1 base, J lost 6 bases, and 6 bases lay in between. CDR3 in amino acids: CASSLEGHGYTS. CDR3 in DNA: TGTGCCAGCAGCTTAGAGGGACATGGCTACACCTCC.